The 9 T cell receptor beta chains below all came from one sample that was sequenced in a study of cytomegalovirus exposure and HLA in healthy donors. PCR involved 60 Vbeta and 13 Jbeta primers. Here immunoSEQ multiplex PCR was the method, and the copy in TCRdb shows in-frame clones only, minus some. In the table there are some 180,000 clones, 76% of which are singletons. Sequencing input: PBMCs. These receptors came from a woman aged 25 to 39 in good health and CMV-seropositive.

V and J are TRBV27 and TRBJ2-3, with a possible D match to TRBD1 (5 bases). CDR1 MNHEY and CDR2 SMNVEV come from the germline V gene (reference sequence). CDR3 length equals 14 residues. V lost 6 bases and J 2 bases, leaving 12 bases between the germline ends. CDR3 residues: CASSEEQATDTQYF. CDR3 in DNA: TGTGCCAGCAGCGAGGAACAGGCCACAGATACGCAGTATTTT.

The CDR3 is CASIRSRNQPQHF. The CDR3, as DNA: TGTGCCAGCATAAGAAGTAGAAATCAGCCCCAGCATTTT. V is TRBV6-6 and J is TRBJ1-5, with D unresolved. There are 13 residues in the CDR3. The V gene's germline CDR1 is MNHNY and CDR2 SVGAGI (reference sequence). Trimming took off 7 bases at V and 4 bases at J, with 11 bases between the two ends.

The chain combines TRBV28 with TRBJ2-7; TRBD1 matches 9 bases. The CDR3 covers 13 residues. The trim removed 8 bases at V and 4 bases at J, leaving 6 bases unmatched. The V gene's germline CDR1 is MDHEN and CDR2 SYDVKM. The CDR3 loop is CASHRGQQYEQYF. CDR3 nucleotide sequence: TGTGCCAGCCACAGGGGGCAGCAATACGAGCAGTACTTC. Together with reference TRBV28 and TRBJ2-7, the CDR3 gives the full variable domain: DVKVTQSSRYLVKRTGEKVFLECVQDMDHENMFWYRQDPGLGLRLIYFSYDVKMKEKGDIPEGYSVSREKKERFSLILESASTNQTSMYLCASHRGQQYEQYFGPGTRLTVT.

The chain carries TRBV7-2 and TRBJ2-3; 8 nucleotides agree with TRBD1. This CDR3 has 15 amino acids. Germline V gene sequence: CDR1 SGHTA, CDR2 FQGNSA. V lost 5 bases and J lost 0; bases outside the gene matches: 4. The CDR3 loop reads CASSPQGASTDTQYF. CDR3 bases: TGTGCCAGCAGCCCGCAGGGGGCTAGCACAGATACGCAGTATTTT.

This chain connects TRBV9 to TRBJ2-3, with D unclear. Trimming stripped 3 bases from V and 4 bases from J, with 9 bases between. Germline CDR1 is SGDLS and CDR2 is YYNGEE. There are 13 residues in the CDR3. Here the CDR3 DNA reads TGTGCCAGCAGCGGAGGTGTTGCAGATACGCAGTATTTT. The encoded protein is CASSGGVADTQYF.

The chain recombines TRBV7-2 with TRBJ2-2; D perhaps matches TRBD1 (6 bases). This CDR3 is built from 16 residues. Germline lookup yields CDR1 SGHTA and CDR2 FQGNSA. V lost 4 bases to trimming and J lost 1 base, with 13 bases between them. CDR3 in amino acids: CASSSSGTRNTGELFF. CDR3 nucleotide sequence: TGTGCCAGCAGCTCATCCGGGACACGGAACACCGGGGAGCTGTTTTTT.

The V gene is TRBV7-9, the J gene TRBJ1-6; D is unresolved. The CDR3 contains 13 residues. Germline V CDR1 and CDR2: SEHNR, FQNEAQ (reference sequence). The CDR3 sequence is CSIYVSPFSPLHF. The CDR3 DNA is TGTTCCATCTACGTTAGCCCGTTCTCACCCCTCCACTTT.

V gene TRBV6-5 combines with J gene TRBJ2-1; 9 bases fit TRBD1. J lost 10 bases, V lost 7 bases, and 8 bases had no gene match. Germline lookup yields CDR1 MNHEY and CDR2 SVGAGI. This CDR3 has 13 residues. The CDR3 bases are TGTGCCAGCAAACCGGGACAGGGAAGGGAGCAGTTCTTC. Protein: CASKPGQGREQFF.

The gene calls are TRBV11-2 and TRBJ2-7, with 10 bases that match TRBD2. The CDR3 sequence is 16 residues long. V lost 6 bases to trimming and J lost 4 bases; unmatched junction nucleotides: 12. Germline values: CDR1 SGHAT, CDR2 FQNNGV. Here the CDR3 DNA reads TGTGCCAGCAGGACTAGCGGGCAGGGAGGAAGTTACGAGCAGTACTTC. It yields the protein CASRTSGQGGSYEQYF.